The 9 T cell receptor beta chains reported below all come from one sample, sequenced in a study of cytomegalovirus exposure and HLA in healthy donors. PCR amplification relied on 60 Vbeta primers (plus 13 Jbeta primers). This table comes from immunoSEQ multiplex PCR, and its TCRdb copy is limited to in-frame clones, with some not included. In the table there are 160,000 or so clones, about 80% of which are singletons. The sequenced material came from PBMCs. Receptor source: a woman aged 45-65 years in good health and CMV-seronegative.

This sequence joins TRBV10-3 and TRBJ2-6; TRBD1 matches at 7 bases. Germline values: CDR1 ENHRY, CDR2 SYGVKD. Trimming took 4 bases from V and 2 from J; bases not matched to a gene: 8. The CDR3 is 17 amino acids. CDR3 sequence: CAISGTPTGAGANVLTF. In DNA, the CDR3 is TGTGCCATCAGTGGCACCCCCACAGGGGCTGGGGCCAACGTCCTGACTTTC.

V and J are TRBV19 and TRBJ2-1; the match to TRBD2 covers 16 bases. J gave up 9 bases and V 5 bases, and 10 bases lay outside the gene matches. Germline V lookup: CDR1 LNHDA, CDR2 SQIVND (reference sequence). CDR3 length: 17 amino acids. The CDR3 DNA reads as TGTGCCAGTAGTGCCACCGGGACTAGCGGGAGGGCCTCTGAGCAGTTCTTC. Its translation: CASSATGTSGRASEQFF.

The chain is built from TRBV27 and TRBJ1-1; D may be TRBD1 (6 bases). Trimming stripped 8 bases from V and 6 bases from J, with 22 bases between. Germline CDR1 and CDR2: MNHEY and SMNVEV (reference sequence). The length of the CDR3 is 15 residues. The CDR3 bases are TGTGCCAGCCAAAGCCCCGGGCAGGGGACCTCTGAAGCTTTCTTT. This codes for CASQSPGQGTSEAFF.

This chain connects TRBV2 to TRBJ2-1; 16 bases agree with TRBD2. CDR1 and CDR2 (germline): SNHLY, FYNNEI. The CDR3 is 17 amino acids. V dropped 3 bases and J dropped 6; count of bases not matched to a gene: 5. The CDR3 DNA reads TGTGCCAGCAGTGATCGGGGACTAGCGGGGGGGCTCAATGAGCAGTTCTTC. Protein sequence: CASSDRGLAGGLNEQFF. Drawing the rest from reference TRBV2 and TRBJ2-1, the complete variable domain is EPEVTQTPSHQVTQMGQEVILRCVPISNHLYFYWYRQILGQKVEFLVSFYNNEISEKSEIFDDQFSVERPDGSNFTLKIRSTKLEDSAMYFCASSDRGLAGGLNEQFFGPGTRLTVL.

This sequence joins TRBV6-6 and TRBJ2-1; 11 bases match TRBD1. There are 13 residues in the CDR3. V shed 10 bases, J shed 7 bases, and the junction held 6 bases outside the gene matches. Germline CDR1 reads MNHNY; CDR2 reads SVGAGI (reference sequence). Written as DNA, the CDR3 is TGTGCCACCCGGACAGGGGGCCGTAATGAGCAGTTCTTC. Its protein product is CATRTGGRNEQFF.

This clone has a handful of counts. This sequence joins TRBV2 and TRBJ1-4; D not resolved. The germline V gene encodes CDR1 SNHLY and CDR2 FYNNEI. The V end lost 7 bases, the J end lost 11 bases, and 17 bases lay between the germline ends. The CDR3 extends over 13 amino acids. CDR3 DNA sequence: TGTGCCAGCATGGTGGAGAGACCCGAGAAACTGTTTTTT. Residues: CASMVERPEKLFF.

The chain couples TRBV7-2 to TRBJ2-5, with 11 positions matching TRBD1. Looked up from germline, CDR1 is SGHTA and CDR2 is FQGNSA. J lost 5 bases, V lost 4 bases, and 9 bases had no gene match. The CDR3 spans 16 residues. The CDR3 loop is CASSSWTGGIGETQYF. The CDR3 nucleotides read TGTGCCAGCAGCTCCTGGACAGGGGGCATAGGTGAGACCCAGTACTTC.

The table lists this clone with a count of one. The genes are TRBV7-9 and TRBJ1-4; possible D gene TRBD1, 6 bases. Per germline, CDR1 SEHNR and CDR2 FQNEAQ (reference sequence). CDR3 length: 16 residues. With 5 bases removed from V and 5 bases from J, the gap between germline ends came to 18 bases. The CDR3 region is CASSPPRGTNNEKLFF. CDR3 sequence (DNA): TGTGCCAGCAGCCCACCCAGGGGCACCAACAATGAAAAACTGTTTTTT.

The table lists this clone with a count of one. J is TRBJ1-6 and V is TRBV15, with 7 nucleotides matching TRBD1. Germline CDR1 LNHNV, CDR2 YYDKDF (reference sequence). V was pared by 2 bases and J by 1 base, with 5 bases of the junction left unmatched. The CDR3 has 17 residues. CDR3 loop: CATSRQQGYSYNSPLHF. The CDR3 nucleotides read TGTGCCACCAGCAGACAACAGGGGTATTCCTATAATTCACCCCTCCACTTT.